This T cell receptor (beta chain) was recovered during a study of shared T cell receptors in the human thymus. V lost 2 bases and J lost 7, with 15 bases in between. The germline gives CDR1 SGDLS, CDR2 YYNGEE. The CDR3 consists of 14 residues. Only in-frame clones appear in the TCRdb table, and some are missing; sequencing was by immunoSEQ multiplex PCR. The sample shows hundreds of thousands of clones, 75% to 85% of them seen only once. Separately, the same data were catalogued under a study of human thymus T cells. That report adds: Congenital heart defects were the reason for the corrective surgery that the donors, healthy Finnish infants, were having. Resections removed during corrective heart surgery provided the thymus tissue used. Across thymic and blood repertoires, the usage of V and J genes appeared to be biased.

The clonotype was recovered from a boy under two years old with a congenital heart defect. V and J are TRBV9 and TRBJ2-5; weak D call: TRBD2 (6 bases). Sequenced input: thymocytes. CDR3 in DNA: TGTGCCAGCAGCGTCACGGGAGAGGAGGGGACCCAGTACTTC. This encodes CASSVTGEEGTQYF. The full variable domain, its missing parts supplied by reference TRBV9 and TRBJ2-5, is DSGVTQTPKHLITATGQRVTLRCSPRSGDLSVYWYQQSLDQGLQFLIQYYNGEERAKGNILERFSAQQFPDLHSELNLSSLELGDSALYFCASSVTGEEGTQYFGPGTRLLVL.